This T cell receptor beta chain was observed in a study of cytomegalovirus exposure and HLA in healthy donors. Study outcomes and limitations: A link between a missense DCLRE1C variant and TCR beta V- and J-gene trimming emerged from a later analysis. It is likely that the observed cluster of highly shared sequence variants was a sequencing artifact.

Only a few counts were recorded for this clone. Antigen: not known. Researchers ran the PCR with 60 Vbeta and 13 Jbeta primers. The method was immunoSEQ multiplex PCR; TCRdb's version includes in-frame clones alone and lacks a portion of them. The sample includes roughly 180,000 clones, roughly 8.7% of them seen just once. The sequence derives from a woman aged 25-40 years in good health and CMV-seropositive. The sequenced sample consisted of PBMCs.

DNA of the CDR3: TGTGCCAGCTCACCAGGTGAGTTTGGCCAGGTCAATCAGCCCCAGCATTTT. Translation: CASSPGEFGQVNQPQHF. The V call is TRBV18, the J call TRBJ1-5; no clear D gene. Germline V CDR1 and CDR2: KGHSH, LQKENI. CDR3 length: 17 residues. The germline V and J ends were trimmed by 2 bases and 3 bases, with 17 bases remaining between them.